These 2 T cell receptor beta chains originate from one sample sequenced in a study of blood T cell repertoires in COVID-19. The repertoire was sequenced with immunoSEQ multiplex PCR; TCRdb's copy has only in-frame clones and lacks some. The sample includes some 270,000 clones, approximately 84% of them seen just once. Sequencing was done on a sample of peripheral blood. The receptor source for this set is an older person with COVID-19, enrolled during active disease.

The J gene is TRBJ1-2, the V gene TRBV5-1; D is undetermined. This CDR3 is 15 amino acids long. CDR1 is SGHRS and CDR2 is YFSETQ in the germline V gene. V was clipped by 1 base and J by 6 bases, with 16 bases between them. CDR3 protein: CASSLQSRIGDGYTF. The CDR3 bases are TGCGCCAGCAGCTTGCAGTCGCGGATAGGAGATGGCTACACCTTC.

The chain uses TRBV5-6 and TRBJ1-1; 10 nucleotides agree with TRBD1. CDR3 length equals 17 residues. With V trimmed by 0 bases and J by 4 bases, 9 bases remained unmatched. The germline CDR1 and CDR2 sequences are SGHDT and YYEEEE. As DNA, the CDR3 is TGTGCCAGCAGCTTGGGGTTTGACAGGGGGCCTGGCACTGAAGCTTTCTTT. Encoded protein: CASSLGFDRGPGTEAFF.